This T cell receptor beta chain was sequenced in a study of T cell responses to AZD1222 COVID-19 vaccine. In the case of this clone: Its target is not known.

Broader study findings: Elevations in Spike-specific TCR breadth and depth followed administration of two AZD1222 doses. Among spike-specific TCRs, nearly half reportedly target unmutated variant regions. At baseline, seropositivity was found in only a handful of AZD1222 recipients.

Method: immunoSEQ multiplex PCR; TCRdb's copy keeps in-frame clones and lacks some. The table lists 35,000 to 45,000 clones, 60% to 85% of them singletons, with under 5% in the top ten. The CDR3 is made up of 14 amino acids. V lost 5 bases, J lost 5 bases, and 13 bases lay in between. The germline V gene has CDR1 SGHNT and CDR2 YENEEA. This clonotype was obtained from an adult in good health. The rearrangement links TRBV11-3 to TRBJ2-1; D gene ambiguous. The sample here was peripheral blood, taken on day 0 of AZD1222 vaccination. In DNA form, the CDR3 reads TGTGCCAGCAGCCCCCCCCCGAGAGACAATGAGCAGTTCTTC. It is translated as CASSPPPRDNEQFF.